The rows below give T cell receptor beta chains drawn from one sample of a study of post-analysis software for immune sequencing data. TCRdb fed the PCR reads into MiXCR, producing one record per CDR3 protein. Of 500,000 to 600,000 distinct CDR3 sequences in the sample, around 44% were seen once. Sample: blood. These receptors were taken from a girl aged 5 to 17 with multiple sclerosis. The CDR3 runs from the conserved cysteine through the conserved F or W. The order of the fields is clone size, V gene, CDR3 protein. The size field is filled for only some rows; it gives once, few, many or a size class.

clone_size: NA; v_call: TRBV7-9; cdr3_aa: CASSLTDRAGYGYTF
clone_size: NA; v_call: TRBV6-4; cdr3_aa: CASSDGEGGYNEQFF
clone_size: few; v_call: TRBV20-1; cdr3_aa: CSVKNLGAGETQYF
clone_size: few; v_call: TRBV11-3; cdr3_aa: CASSLGLAGDYEQYF
clone_size: few; v_call: TRBV12-3/TRBV12-4; cdr3_aa: CASSPTSGRADTQYF
clone_size: NA; v_call: TRBV30; cdr3_aa: CAWDRAPQAEQYF
clone_size: few; v_call: TRBV7-2; cdr3_aa: CASSSTGGGNEQFF
clone_size: NA; v_call: TRBV5-1; cdr3_aa: CASSLFASGGAVDTQYF
clone_size: NA; v_call: TRBV10-3; cdr3_aa: CAISETDPGGLWPQHF
clone_size: NA; v_call: TRBV4-1; cdr3_aa: CASSQEWRQLNTEAFF
clone_size: NA; v_call: TRBV10-3; cdr3_aa: CAITRNTGELFF
clone_size: NA; v_call: TRBV5-1; cdr3_aa: CASSLDRVSEQYF
clone_size: NA; v_call: TRBV12-3/TRBV12-4; cdr3_aa: CALRLQGRGYTF
clone_size: NA; v_call: TRBV7-2; cdr3_aa: CASSLAADRNTEAFF
clone_size: NA; v_call: TRBV6-6; cdr3_aa: CASSTRTGEYEQYF
clone_size: once; v_call: TRBV27; cdr3_aa: CASSLGGGPTDTQYF
clone_size: NA; v_call: TRBV6-1; cdr3_aa: CASSEVSGANVPTF
clone_size: few; v_call: TRBV20-1; cdr3_aa: CSASRGVNTEAFF
clone_size: once; v_call: TRBV10-2; cdr3_aa: CASSEPQDSYNEQFF
clone_size: NA; v_call: TRBV11-2; cdr3_aa: CASSSVGSTDTQYF
clone_size: once; v_call: TRBV29-1; cdr3_aa: CSVGTEPFYEQYF
clone_size: NA; v_call: TRBV7-9; cdr3_aa: CASSLVGRTAGYEQYF
clone_size: NA; v_call: TRBV9; cdr3_aa: CASSVGIAAITDTQYF
clone_size: few; v_call: TRBV12-3/TRBV12-4; cdr3_aa: CASIDRENYGYTF
clone_size: NA; v_call: TRBV6-5; cdr3_aa: CASGGLNQPQHF
clone_size: NA; v_call: TRBV7-2; cdr3_aa: CASRRGGLRDTQYF
clone_size: NA; v_call: TRBV12-3/TRBV12-4; cdr3_aa: CASSYAGGGLGNEQFF
clone_size: NA; v_call: TRBV12-3/TRBV12-4; cdr3_aa: CASSLPEGETQYF
clone_size: NA; v_call: TRBV13; cdr3_aa: CASSPPSGDFFDEQFF
clone_size: few; v_call: TRBV7-2; cdr3_aa: CASSSRLRMSYNSPLHF
clone_size: few; v_call: TRBV29-1; cdr3_aa: CSAGGTSTDTQYF
clone_size: NA; v_call: TRBV20-1; cdr3_aa: CSAGLVTSFKETQYF